The 5 T cell receptor beta chains below were found in one sample sequenced in a study of tumor-infiltrating lymphocytes in primary liver carcinoma. Extraction also yielded germline DNA, while blood RNA was obtained from unsorted whole blood. The authors made TCR beta cDNA from about 500 ng total RNA with a constant-region primer. ARM-PCR was slightly modified, and three nested multiplex PCR rounds with it gave rise to the TCR beta libraries. TRBV1-TRBV30 forward primers paired with a C-beta reverse primer were used in the first two PCR rounds, which ran roughly 9 cycles each. MiXCR, run by TCRdb on the multiplex PCR reads, gives a single entry per CDR3 protein. The repertoire holds 180,000 or so distinct CDR3 sequences, with about 60% as singletons. The sequenced sample consisted of peripheral blood. These receptors were obtained from a man in his forties with primary liver carcinoma and hepatitis B virus infection.

The V call is TRBV11-1, the J call TRBJ1-1, with 9 bases identical to TRBD1. CDR1 is SGHAT and CDR2 is FQDESV in the germline V gene (reference sequence). Trimming took 6 bases from V and 4 from J; bases not matched to a gene: 15. This CDR3 spans 17 amino acids. CDR3 loop: CASSSPGQGPLGTEAFF. The CDR3 DNA follows: TGTGCCAGCAGTTCGCCGGGACAGGGACCGCTGGGCACTGAAGCTTTCTTT.

This clonotype showed up many times. The J gene is TRBJ2-1, the V gene TRBV14, with D perhaps matching TRBD2 (6 bases). The length of the CDR3 is 17 residues. CDR1 and CDR2 (germline): SGHDN, FVKESK. V lost 2 bases and J 5 bases, leaving 19 bases between the germline ends. CDR3 DNA: TGTGCCAGCAGCCAATCGGGACTGCGCCGGCGGCACAATGAGCAGTTCTTC. This translates into CASSQSGLRRRHNEQFF. Based on the CDR3 plus reference TRBV14 and TRBJ2-1, the full variable domain is EAGVTQFPSHSVIEKGQTVTLRCDPISGHDNLYWYRRVMGKEIKFLLHFVKESKQDESGMPNNRFLAERTGGTYSTLKVQPAELEDSGVYFCASSQSGLRRRHNEQFFGPGTRLTVL.

V and J are TRBV12-3 or TRBV12-4 and TRBJ2-7, with 7 bases fitting TRBD2. V shed 1 base, J shed 4 bases, and the junction held 10 bases outside the gene matches. The CDR3 is 16 residues long. CDR3: CASSLGGRGLGYEQYF. The CDR3 DNA reads TGTGCCAGCAGTTTAGGTGGGAGGGGACTTGGTTACGAGCAGTACTTC.

For this clonotype: No conserved phenylalanine or tryptophan ends this CDR3, so it is likely a read error. V usage is TRBV11-2 and J usage is TRBJ2-7; D uncertain. Germline V gene data show CDR1 as SGHAT and CDR2 as FQNNGV. This CDR3 comprises 14 residues. V gave up 1 base and J gave up 5 bases, with 12 bases separating them. The CDR3, as DNA: TGTGCCAGCAGCTTAGGCCCAGGCGGTGACGAGCAGTACTCC. Translating it yields CASSLGPGGDEQYS.

This clonotype was counted a single time. A read error may produce the germline difference seen at one junction end. CDR3 DNA sequence: TGTAGCGTAAGGACCAGCGGGAGCTTCTACGAGCAGTACTTC. It translates to CSVRTSGSFYEQYF. The chain links TRBV29-1 to TRBJ2-7, with TRBD2 identical over 8 bases. The CDR3 sequence is 14 residues long. CDR1 is SQVTM and CDR2 is ANQGSEA in the germline V gene.